This TCR beta chain was recorded in a study of human T cells and chemical hapten exposure. Germline-derived CDR1 and CDR2 are SGHNT and YENEEA. The CDR3 runs 14 residues. Deletions cut 3 bases from V and 0 bases from J, with 7 bases between. Each CDR3 protein gets one entry after TCRdb re-called the RACE reads with MiXCR. The sample has more than 300,000 distinct CDR3 sequences, around 5.5% seen once. Described time point: pre-sensitization, week 0. Stated treatment: therapeutic diphenylcyclopropenone sensitization with weekly scalp DPC. The specimen was whole blood, collected in connection with sensitization to the hapten diphenylcyclopropenone (DPC). The TCR originated in a woman aged 18-30 years with alopecia areata. Some clones in this sample may be carry-over from other donors' samples. This rearrangement joins TRBV11-3 to TRBJ2-3; D remains unclear. The DNA for the CDR3 is TGTGCCAGCAGCTTTGGATATAGCACAGATACGCAGTATTTT. The encoded protein is CASSFGYSTDTQYF. Combining the CDR3 with reference TRBV11-3 and TRBJ2-3 gives the whole variable domain EAGVVQSPRYKIIEKKQPVAFWCNPISGHNTLYWYLQNLGQGPELLIRYENEEAVDDSQLPKDRFSAERLKGVDSTLKIQPAELGDSAVYLCASSFGYSTDTQYFGPGTRLTVL.